Described below is a single T cell receptor (beta chain) sequence and its context. Antigen unknown. In germline, CDR1 is GTSNPN, CDR2 SVGIG (reference sequence). The CDR3 loop spans 14 amino acids. With V trimmed by 3 bases and J by 5 bases, 6 bases remained unmatched. The data were taken from a study of OX40 agonist ivuxolimab in advanced cancers. In the study overall: Patient treatment consisted of intravenous ivuxolimab administration every 2 weeks at 0.01 to 10 mg/kg. Whole-study findings and limits: On average, CD8+ T cells showed a greater number of expanded clones than CD4+.

Here immunoSEQ multiplex PCR was the method, and the copy in TCRdb shows in-frame clones only, minus some. The profile covers 90,000 to 95,000 clones, with more than 70% appearing a single time and roughly 4.9% taken by the ten largest. This specimen was CD4+ or CD8+ T cells sorted from blood, taken in a trial of the OX40 agonist ivuxolimab. This TCR came from an adult with an advanced solid tumor such as melanoma, head and neck, liver or kidney cancer. This sequence joins TRBV30 and TRBJ2-3; 9 bases fit TRBD1. The CDR3: CAWSKTGGEDTQYF. The CDR3, as DNA: TGTGCCTGGAGCAAGACAGGGGGTGAAGATACGCAGTATTTT.